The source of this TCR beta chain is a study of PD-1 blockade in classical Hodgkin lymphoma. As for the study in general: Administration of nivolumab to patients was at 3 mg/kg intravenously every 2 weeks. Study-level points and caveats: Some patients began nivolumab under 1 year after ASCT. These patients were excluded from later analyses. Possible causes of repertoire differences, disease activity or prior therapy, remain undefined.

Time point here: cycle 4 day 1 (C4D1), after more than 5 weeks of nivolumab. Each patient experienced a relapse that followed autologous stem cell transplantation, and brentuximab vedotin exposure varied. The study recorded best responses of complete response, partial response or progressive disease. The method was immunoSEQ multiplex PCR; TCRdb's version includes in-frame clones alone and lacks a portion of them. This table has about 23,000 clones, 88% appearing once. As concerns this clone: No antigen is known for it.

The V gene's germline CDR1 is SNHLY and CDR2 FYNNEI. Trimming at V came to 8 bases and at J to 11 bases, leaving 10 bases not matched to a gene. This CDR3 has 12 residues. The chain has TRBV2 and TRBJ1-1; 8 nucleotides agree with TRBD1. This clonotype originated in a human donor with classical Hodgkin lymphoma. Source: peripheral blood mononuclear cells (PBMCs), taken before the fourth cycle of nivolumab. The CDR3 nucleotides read TGTGCCAGCCGCTCAGGGGGCCCGGGGGCTTTCTTT. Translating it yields CASRSGGPGAFF. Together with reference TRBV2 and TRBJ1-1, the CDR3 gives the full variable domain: EPEVTQTPSHQVTQMGQEVILRCVPISNHLYFYWYRQILGQKVEFLVSFYNNEISEKSEIFDDQFSVERPDGSNFTLKIRSTKLEDSAMYFCASRSGGPGAFFGQGTRLTVV.